This T cell receptor (beta chain) was sequenced in a study of blood T cell repertoires in COVID-19. In the study overall: Acute and convalescent COVID-19 samples came from the United States, Italy and Spain. The cDNA or gDNA used as material had been derived from T cells, B-cell-depleted T cells, or PBMCs.

CDR1 is SGHRS and CDR2 is YFSETQ in the germline V gene. The CDR3 has 14 amino acids. The junction had 5 bases not matched to a gene; V was cut back by 3 bases and J by 5 bases. In the source study's methods: Quantification of nucleated cells was approximated via reference gene primer amplification. Clones were sequenced by immunoSEQ multiplex PCR, and TCRdb holds only the in-frame ones, with some missing. That table gives V, J and clone size, and the DNA gave D and trimming. The data hold around 77,000 clones, with under 90% observed a single time. The sample was peripheral blood. The chain has TRBV5-1 and TRBJ2-7; 10 bases line up with TRBD2. The receptor's source is a man in his sixties or seventies with active or convalescent COVID-19. The CDR3 DNA follows: TGCGCCAGCAGCTGGGCGACTAGCGGGCACGAGCAGTACTTC. Protein sequence: CASSWATSGHEQYF.